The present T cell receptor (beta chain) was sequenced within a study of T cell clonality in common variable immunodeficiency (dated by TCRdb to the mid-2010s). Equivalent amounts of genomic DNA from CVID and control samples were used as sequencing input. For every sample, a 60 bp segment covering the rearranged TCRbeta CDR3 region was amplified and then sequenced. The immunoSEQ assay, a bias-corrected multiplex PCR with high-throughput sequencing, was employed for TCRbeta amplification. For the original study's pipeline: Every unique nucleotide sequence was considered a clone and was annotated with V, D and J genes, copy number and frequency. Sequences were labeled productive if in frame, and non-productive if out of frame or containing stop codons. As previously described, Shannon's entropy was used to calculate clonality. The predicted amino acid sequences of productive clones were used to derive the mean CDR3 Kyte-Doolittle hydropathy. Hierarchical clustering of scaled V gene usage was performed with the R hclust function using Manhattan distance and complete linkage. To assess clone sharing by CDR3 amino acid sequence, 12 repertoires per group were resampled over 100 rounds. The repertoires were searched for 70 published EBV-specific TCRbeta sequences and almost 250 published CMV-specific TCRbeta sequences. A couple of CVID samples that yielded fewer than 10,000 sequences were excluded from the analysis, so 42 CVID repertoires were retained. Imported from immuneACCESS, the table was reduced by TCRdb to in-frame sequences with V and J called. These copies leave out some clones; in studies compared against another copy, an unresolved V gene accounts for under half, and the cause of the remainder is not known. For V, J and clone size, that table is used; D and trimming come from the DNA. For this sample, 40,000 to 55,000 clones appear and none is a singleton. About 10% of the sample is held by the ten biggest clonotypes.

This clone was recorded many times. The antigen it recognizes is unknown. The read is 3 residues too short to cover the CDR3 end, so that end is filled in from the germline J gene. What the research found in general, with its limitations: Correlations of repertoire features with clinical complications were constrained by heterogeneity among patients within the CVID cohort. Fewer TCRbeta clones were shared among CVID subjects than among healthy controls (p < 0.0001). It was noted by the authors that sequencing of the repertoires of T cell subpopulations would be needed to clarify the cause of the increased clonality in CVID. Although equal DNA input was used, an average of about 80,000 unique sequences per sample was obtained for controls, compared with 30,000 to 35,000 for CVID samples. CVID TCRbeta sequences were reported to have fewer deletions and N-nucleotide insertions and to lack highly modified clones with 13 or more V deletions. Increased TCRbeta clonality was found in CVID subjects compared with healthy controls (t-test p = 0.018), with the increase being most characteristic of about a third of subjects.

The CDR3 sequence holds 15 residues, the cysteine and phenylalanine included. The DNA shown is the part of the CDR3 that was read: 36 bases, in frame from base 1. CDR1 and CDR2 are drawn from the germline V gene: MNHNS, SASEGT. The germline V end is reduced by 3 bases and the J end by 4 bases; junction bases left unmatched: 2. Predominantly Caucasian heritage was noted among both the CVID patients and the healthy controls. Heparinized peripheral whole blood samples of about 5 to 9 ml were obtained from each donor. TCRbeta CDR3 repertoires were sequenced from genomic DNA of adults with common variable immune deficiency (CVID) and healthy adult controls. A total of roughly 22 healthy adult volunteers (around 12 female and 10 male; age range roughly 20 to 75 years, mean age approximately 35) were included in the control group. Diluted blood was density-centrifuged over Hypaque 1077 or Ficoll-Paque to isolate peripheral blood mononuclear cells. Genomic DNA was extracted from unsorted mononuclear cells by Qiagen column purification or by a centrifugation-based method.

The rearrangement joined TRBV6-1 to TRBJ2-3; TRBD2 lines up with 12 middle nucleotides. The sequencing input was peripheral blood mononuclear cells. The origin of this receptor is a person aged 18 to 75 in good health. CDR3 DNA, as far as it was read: TGTGCCAGCAGTGAGCTAGCGGGGGGGGCAGATACG. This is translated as CASSELAGGADT. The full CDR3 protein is CASSELAGGADTQYF.